This T cell receptor beta chain was recorded in a study of neurological immune-mediated disorders. General study points: The multiple sclerosis repertoire cluster lacked an association with any feature, whether clinical or MRI.

cDNA was made by 5'RACE with 10-nucleotide random UMIs. From the 5' RACE reads, TCRdb called clonotypes with MiXCR, one entry per CDR3 protein. The sample yields about 62,000 distinct CDR3 sequences, 3.5% to 4.5% seen once. This clonotype showed up many times. Its specificity is unknown. With 0 bases clipped from V and 1 base from J, the junction kept 5 bases outside the gene matches. The CDR3 loop spans 16 amino acids. The germline V gene has CDR1 SGHRS and CDR2 YFSETQ. Sequenced material: PBMCs. The V gene is TRBV5-1, the J gene TRBJ1-1, with TRBD1 identical over 8 bases. This receptor was taken from a woman between 45 and 60 years old with multiple sclerosis. This CDR3 is CASSLGGQGTNTEAFF. CDR3 in DNA: TGCGCCAGCAGCTTGGGCGGACAGGGAACGAACACTGAAGCTTTCTTT.